The 21 T cell receptor beta chains listed next were all sequenced from one sample in a study of regulatory T cells in long-lasting Graves disease. Time point defined: newly diagnosed GD, antithyroid drugs for less than 3 months. Construction of the TCR library relied on RNA isolated from PBMCs. HTBI primers from iRepertoire and Arm-PCR of CDR3 regions yielded the TCR beta libraries. Each CDR3 protein gets one entry after TCRdb re-called the multiplex PCR reads with MiXCR. The sample has around 330,000 distinct CDR3 sequences; roughly 18% are singletons. The source material was peripheral blood mononuclear cells (PBMCs), sampled at new diagnosis, from a patient treated with antithyroid drugs. All receptors come from a female donor with Graves disease.

There are many counts of this clonotype. The chain recombines TRBV28 with TRBJ2-3, with 9 bases matching TRBD2. Losses at the gene ends were 6 bases for V and 4 bases for J; bases not matched to a gene: 17. Germline CDR1 MDHEN, CDR2 SYDVKM. There are 18 residues in the CDR3. This chain's CDR3 is CASSWYRFWREGPDTQYF. The CDR3 nucleotides read TGTGCCAGCAGCTGGTATCGTTTCTGGCGGGAGGGCCCAGATACGCAGTATTTT.

In this sample, this clonotype turned up many times. The rearrangement joins TRBV12-3 or TRBV12-4 to TRBJ2-5; the D gene is possibly TRBD2 (6 bases). Trimming removed 2 bases at V and 2 bases at J, with 9 bases between. The CDR3 contains 14 residues. The CDR3 DNA sequence: TGTGCCAGCAGTTTAATGCGGGATCAAGAGACCCAGTACTTC. Translating it yields CASSLMRDQETQYF.

This clonotype was seen at least ten times. The CDR3 sequence: CASSGFYEQYF. CDR3 coding DNA: TGTGCCAGCAGTGGATTCTACGAGCAGTACTTC. The V call is TRBV28, the J call TRBJ2-7; D is uncertain. The length of the CDR3 is 11 residues. Deletions cut 5 bases from V and 3 bases from J, with 5 bases between. CDR1 is MDHEN, CDR2 SYDVKM, per germline.

In its sample, this clonotype was seen many times. CDR3 sequence reads: CACTGLLSYNEQFF. The CDR3 DNA sequence: TGTGCCTGTACAGGACTCCTCTCCTACAATGAGCAGTTCTTC. The V and J genes are TRBV30 and TRBJ2-1, with D perhaps assigned TRBD1 or TRBD2 (5 bases each). Per germline, CDR1 GTSNPN and CDR2 SVGIG (reference sequence). V was clipped by 6 bases and J by 0 bases, with 12 bases between them. The CDR3 is 14 residues long.

This clonotype has ten or more counts. The rearrangement joins TRBV10-2 to TRBJ1-1; tentatively, D is TRBD1 (5 bases). Germline CDR1 is WSHSY and CDR2 is SAAADI. The CDR3 is 14 amino acids. V was clipped by 3 bases and J by 2 bases, with 10 bases between them. CDR3: CASSDRQKNTEAFF. The DNA for the CDR3 is TGCGCCAGCAGTGATAGACAGAAAAACACTGAAGCTTTCTTT.

V usage is TRBV10-3 and J usage is TRBJ2-1; no clear D. The CDR3 sequence is 14 residues long. V was pared by 4 bases and J by 1 base, with 8 bases between. CDR1 and CDR2 from the germline V gene are ENHRY and SYGVKD. The DNA of the CDR3 is TGTGCCATCAGTGTAGCTTCGTCCTACAATGAGCAGTTCTTC. This gives the protein CAISVASSYNEQFF.

The count of this clonotype is one. V and J are TRBV15 and TRBJ2-1; 9 bases are shared with TRBD2. After removal of 0 bases from V and 16 bases from J, the junction contained 10 bases not matched to a gene. Germline CDR1 LNHNV, CDR2 YYDKDF (reference sequence). The CDR3 extends over 14 amino acids. The CDR3 DNA is TGTGCCACCAGCAGAGATACTCTGGCGGGAGGGCACTTCTTC. It yields the protein CATSRDTLAGGHFF.

At least ten counts were recorded for this clonotype. V and J are TRBV6-5 and TRBJ2-1; D remains unclear. Germline CDR1 MNHEY, CDR2 SVGAGI. This CDR3 is 16 amino acids long. V gave up 4 bases and J gave up 1 base, with 14 bases separating them. CDR3 sequence (DNA): TGTGCCAGCAGTTCACTCGGATCCTTTTCCTACAATGAGCAGTTCTTC. Amino acid sequence: CASSSLGSFSYNEQFF.

This clonotype was found many times. The chain recombines TRBV24-1 with TRBJ2-3; D call uncertain. CDR1 is KGHDR, CDR2 SFDVKD, per germline. Trimming removed 0 bases from V and 5 bases from J, with 8 bases in between. The CDR3 length is 14 residues. The CDR3: CATSDLGSGDTQYF. The DNA for the CDR3 is TGTGCCACCAGTGATTTGGGTAGTGGAGATACGCAGTATTTT.

This clonotype was detected many times. The final CDR3 position lacks the conserved phenylalanine or tryptophan, pointing to a likely read error. The J gene is TRBJ2-7, the V gene TRBV2; TRBD2 matches 12 bases. Unmatched junction bases numbered 5, after V lost 5 bases and J lost 6 bases. CDR3 length: 14 residues. Germline CDR1 SNHLY, CDR2 FYNNEI. The DNA of the CDR3 is TGTGCCAGCAGTCCTAGCGGGAGGGCCAGCGAGCAGTACCTC. This translates into CASSPSGRASEQYL.

This clonotype came up many times. The chain joins TRBV7-8 to TRBJ2-1; TRBD2 aligns across 7 bases. The CDR3 length is 15 residues. From germline, CDR1 is SGHVS and CDR2 FQNEAQ. V was pared by 2 bases and J by 10 bases, with 11 bases of the junction left unmatched. DNA of the CDR3: TGTGCCAGCAGCTTAAGGTTGCGGGAGAGGGAGGAGCAGTTCTTC. Protein: CASSLRLREREEQFF.

J is TRBJ2-7 and V is TRBV9, with 7 bases identical to TRBD1. J lost 2 bases, V lost 3 bases, and 8 bases had no gene match. The CDR3 has 15 residues. Germline V lookup: CDR1 SGDLS, CDR2 YYNGEE. CDR3 sequence reads: CASSEGASRPYEQYF. The CDR3, as DNA: TGTGCCAGCAGCGAGGGGGCCTCCCGTCCCTACGAGCAGTACTTC.

The V gene is TRBV9, the J gene TRBJ1-2; 9 positions match TRBD1. Germline CDR1 reads SGDLS; CDR2 reads YYNGEE. This CDR3 contains 16 residues. V trimming: 3 bases; J trimming: 2 bases; junction bases outside the gene matches: 8. The CDR3, as DNA: TGTGCCAGCAGCGATCCCACCGGGACAGGGAACTATGGCTACACCTTC. Its translation is CASSDPTGTGNYGYTF.

J is TRBJ1-3 and V is TRBV12-3 or TRBV12-4; possible D gene TRBD1, 5 bases. V gave up 6 bases and J gave up 10 bases, with 19 bases separating them. The CDR3 has 14 amino acids. This CDR3 reads CASSPMGDSLTIYF. In DNA, the CDR3 is TGTGCCAGCAGCCCCATGGGGGATTCATTAACCATATATTTT.

This clonotype was counted at least ten times. This chain links TRBV3-1 with TRBJ2-5; the D gene is possibly TRBD2 (5 bases). This CDR3 spans 14 amino acids. Looked up from germline, CDR1 is LGHDT and CDR2 is YNNKEL (reference sequence). Between the trimmed V and J ends, which lost 4 bases and 2 bases, there was a span of 11 bases. In DNA form, the CDR3 reads TGTGCCAGCAGCCCCGGCGGACTGCAAGAGACCCAGTACTTC. Translating gives CASSPGGLQETQYF.

This clonotype was counted a few times. This chain links TRBV9 with TRBJ2-1; 9 nucleotides match TRBD2. The CDR3 covers 16 residues. V shed 0 bases, J shed 3 bases, and the junction held 4 bases outside the gene matches. CDR1 is SGDLS, CDR2 YYNGEE, per germline. In DNA, the CDR3 is TGTGCCAGCAGCGTAGTGAGTAGCGGGAGCTACAATGAGCAGTTCTTC. Its protein product is CASSVVSSGSYNEQFF.

This clonotype was observed many times. The CDR3 spells CASSYNSGFTEAFF. The CDR3 region has the DNA TGTGCCAGCAGTTACAATTCCGGGTTCACTGAAGCTTTCTTT. The rearrangement links TRBV6-2 or TRBV6-3 to TRBJ1-1; no definite D call. Germline CDR1 and CDR2: MNHEY and SVGEGT. Between the trimmed V and J ends, which lost 2 bases and 4 bases, there was a span of 11 bases. CDR3 length: 14 amino acids.

This clonotype was detected many times. This chain connects TRBV24-1 to TRBJ2-5; no clear D gene. V was pared by 5 bases and J by 9 bases, with 12 bases between. Per the germline V gene, CDR1 is KGHDR and CDR2 is SFDVKD. CDR3 length: 12 amino acids. CDR3 region: CATSAYGVAQYF. CDR3 DNA sequence: TGTGCCACCAGTGCTTATGGCGTGGCCCAGTACTTC.

This clonotype was found many times. V usage is TRBV9 and J usage is TRBJ2-3, with TRBD2 matching 7 bases. Germline-derived CDR1 and CDR2 are SGDLS and YYNGEE. The ends lost 3 bases at V and 2 bases at J; junction bases unmatched: 9. This CDR3 region has 16 residues. The CDR3 loop reads CASSAGGSGSTDTQYF. The CDR3 DNA reads TGTGCCAGCAGCGCCGGGGGGTCGGGTTCCACAGATACGCAGTATTTT.

This clonotype was counted at least ten times. This chain joins TRBV13 and TRBJ2-3, with 10 bases aligning to TRBD2. CDR3 length equals 17 residues. With V trimmed by 4 bases and J by 5 bases, 12 bases remained unmatched. The germline V gene encodes CDR1 PRHDT and CDR2 FYEKMQ (reference sequence). The CDR3 sequence: CASSSQPSGRAKDTQYF. In nucleotides, the CDR3 is TGTGCCAGCAGCTCCCAACCCAGCGGGAGGGCCAAAGATACGCAGTATTTT.

This clonotype was seen ten or more times. The rearrangement uses TRBV6-1 and TRBJ2-3; 10 bases are shared with TRBD2. The germline V gene encodes CDR1 MNHNS and CDR2 SASEGT. The CDR3 is 15 residues long. The V gene end was trimmed by 8 bases and the J gene end by 1 base; junction bases not matched to a gene: 6. The CDR3 loop reads CASRKGLAGTDTQYF. CDR3 nucleotide sequence: TGTGCCAGCCGAAAAGGACTAGCGGGCACAGATACGCAGTATTTT.